This T cell receptor beta chain came from a study of T cell changes during pregnancy in multiple sclerosis. Method: immunoSEQ multiplex PCR; TCRdb's copy keeps in-frame clones and lacks some. The sample lists about 51,000 clones, around 92% occurring once. The CDR3 runs to 14 residues. In germline, CDR1 is SEHNR, CDR2 FQNEAQ (reference sequence). V was cut by 3 bases and J by 3 bases, with 11 bases left in between. The gene calls are TRBV7-9 and TRBJ2-5, with D perhaps TRBD1 (6 bases). This specimen was CD4+ T cells from peripheral blood mononuclear cells, taken in the third trimester of pregnancy. This receptor was obtained from a female donor with multiple sclerosis, enrolled in a pregnancy study. CDR3 loop: CASSFMQGKETQYF. CDR3 DNA sequence: TGTGCCAGCAGCTTTATGCAGGGGAAAGAGACCCAGTACTTC.